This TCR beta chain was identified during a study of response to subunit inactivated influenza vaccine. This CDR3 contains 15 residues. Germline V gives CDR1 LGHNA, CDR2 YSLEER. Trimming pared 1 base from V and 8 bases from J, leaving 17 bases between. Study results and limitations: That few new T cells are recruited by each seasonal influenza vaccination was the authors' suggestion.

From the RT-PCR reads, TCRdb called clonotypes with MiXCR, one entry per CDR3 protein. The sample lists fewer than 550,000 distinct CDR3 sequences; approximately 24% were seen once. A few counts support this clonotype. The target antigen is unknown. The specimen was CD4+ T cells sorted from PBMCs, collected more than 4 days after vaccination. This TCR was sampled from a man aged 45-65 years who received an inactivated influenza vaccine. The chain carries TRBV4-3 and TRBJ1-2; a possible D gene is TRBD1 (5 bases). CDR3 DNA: TGCGCCAGCAGCCAAGGAGCCTTAGGGACGGGAGGCTACACCTTC. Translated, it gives CASSQGALGTGGYTF.